The 26 T cell receptor beta chains in this list originate from one sample, sequenced in a study of cytomegalovirus exposure and HLA in healthy donors. 60 Vbeta and 13 Jbeta primers were used in PCR. Assay: immunoSEQ multiplex PCR; the TCRdb copy retains only in-frame clones and omits some. Among around 180,000 clones listed, roughly 80% were seen once. Sequenced material: PBMCs. The receptors here all came from a man in his 60s in good health and CMV-seronegative.

This chain connects TRBV5-5 to TRBJ2-5; TRBD2 is a possible D gene (5 bases). Germline assignment: CDR1 SGHKS and CDR2 YYEKEE (reference sequence). There are 14 residues in the CDR3. V was pared by 2 bases and J by 0 bases, with 8 bases between. The chain's CDR3 is CASSFSGNQETQYF. In nucleotides, the CDR3 is TGTGCCAGCAGCTTTTCGGGGAACCAAGAGACCCAGTACTTC.

V and J are TRBV7-2 and TRBJ2-3; D unresolved. With 2 bases removed from V and 0 bases from J, the gap between germline ends came to 9 bases. The CDR3 is 15 residues long. Per germline, CDR1 SGHTA and CDR2 FQGNSA. The CDR3 coding sequence is TGTGCCAGCAGCTTAAGTGGGCCTAGCACAGATACGCAGTATTTT. Its protein product is CASSLSGPSTDTQYF.

The chain couples TRBV10-3 to TRBJ2-3; 7 bases agree with TRBD2. V shed 5 bases, J shed 1 base, and the junction held 9 bases outside the gene matches. The CDR3 runs to 16 residues. Germline V gives CDR1 ENHRY, CDR2 SYGVKD. The CDR3: CAISNGGMDGTDTQYF. For the CDR3, the DNA is TGTGCCATCAGTAACGGGGGGATGGATGGCACAGATACGCAGTATTTT.

The chain joins TRBV5-6 to TRBJ2-3, with 7 nucleotides matching TRBD1. Germline V CDR1 and CDR2: SGHDT, YYEEEE. This CDR3 has 16 residues. With V trimmed by 0 bases and J by 1 base, 5 bases remained unmatched. CDR3 coding DNA: TGTGCCAGCAGCTTGGACAGGGGATGGGGCACAGATACGCAGTATTTT. Protein sequence: CASSLDRGWGTDTQYF.

This chain connects TRBV9 to TRBJ1-6, with a weak D call TRBD1 (5 bases). Germline CDR1 reads SGDLS; CDR2 reads YYNGEE. CDR3 length: 15 residues. V shed 4 bases and J shed 10 bases, with 18 bases lying between them. Here the CDR3 reads CASSPRGQGGSPLHF. The CDR3 DNA sequence: TGTGCCAGCAGCCCCAGAGGGCAGGGAGGATCACCCCTCCACTTT.

The V call is TRBV7-6, the J call TRBJ2-7, with D uncertain. The CDR3 has 13 residues. Germline CDR1 and CDR2: SGHVS and FNYEAQ. Trimming removed 1 base from V and 3 bases from J, with 7 bases in between. The CDR3 DNA is TGTGCCAGCAGCTTAGGGAGCCGCTACGAGCAGTACTTC. Amino acids: CASSLGSRYEQYF.

With respect to this clone: One end of the junction is discordant with germline, which a read error may explain. The chain recombines TRBV6-1 with TRBJ1-2; a possible D gene is TRBD1 (5 bases). CDR1 and CDR2 (germline): MNHNS, SASEGT. CDR3 length equals 13 residues. The CDR3 spells CASRLTEVYGYPF. CDR3 bases: TGTGCCAGCAGACTGACAGAAGTCTATGGCTACCCCTTC.

This clone is a singleton in its sample. The V call is TRBV5-4, the J call TRBJ1-1; 9 bases map to TRBD1. This CDR3 has 15 amino acids. The V gene's germline CDR1 is SGHNT and CDR2 YYREEE (reference sequence). Losses at the gene ends were 2 bases for V and 3 bases for J; bases not matched to a gene: 5. The CDR3 sequence: CASSFPDRGDTEAFF. The DNA for the CDR3 is TGTGCCAGCAGCTTCCCGGACAGGGGTGACACTGAAGCTTTCTTT.

This clone was counted once. The J gene is TRBJ2-3, the V gene TRBV7-9, with 7 nucleotides matching TRBD1. This CDR3 has 15 amino acids. Per the germline V gene, CDR1 is SEHNR and CDR2 is FQNEAQ (reference sequence). J gave up 0 bases and V 5 bases, and 5 bases lay outside the gene matches. The CDR3, as DNA: TGTGCCAGCAGCGTAGGACAGGATAGCACAGATACGCAGTATTTT. It encodes CASSVGQDSTDTQYF.

V gene TRBV28 combines with J gene TRBJ1-1; D might be TRBD1 (5 bases). The germline gives CDR1 MDHEN, CDR2 SYDVKM. This CDR3 is built from 13 residues. V was trimmed by 8 bases and J by 5 bases, leaving 15 bases between them. The chain's CDR3 is CASLGLLTTEAFF. The CDR3 DNA follows: TGTGCCAGCTTGGGGCTTCTAACGACTGAAGCTTTCTTT.

The chain links TRBV7-2 to TRBJ2-5; the D is unclear. Trimming removed 4 bases at V and 5 bases at J, with 8 bases between. The germline V gene has CDR1 SGHTA and CDR2 FQGNSA. The CDR3 has 12 residues. The CDR3 reads CASSSSFETQYF. The CDR3 DNA sequence: TGTGCCAGCAGCTCCTCTTTCGAGACCCAGTACTTC. Based on the CDR3 plus reference TRBV7-2 and TRBJ2-5, the full variable domain is GAGVSQSPSNKVTEKGKDVELRCDPISGHTALYWYRQSLGQGLEFLIYFQGNSAPDKSGLPSDRFSAERTGGSVSTLTIQRTQQEDSAVYLCASSSSFETQYFGPGTRLLVL.

The gene calls are TRBV12-5 and TRBJ2-1; TRBD1 agrees at 10 bases. The CDR3 runs 19 residues. The germline V gene encodes CDR1 LGHNT and CDR2 FRNRAP. After removal of 1 base from V and 7 bases from J, the junction contained 16 bases not matched to a gene. The CDR3 sequence is CASGLGRDRGPLEQNEQFF. The DNA of the CDR3 is TGTGCTAGTGGTTTGGGTAGGGACAGGGGTCCCCTGGAGCAAAATGAGCAGTTCTTC.

The chain couples TRBV7-9 to TRBJ1-4; 9 bases are a match to TRBD1. CDR3 length: 15 residues. Germline V gene data show CDR1 as SEHNR and CDR2 as FQNEAQ (reference sequence). V lost 0 bases, J lost 8 bases, and 4 bases stayed unmatched. CDR3 coding DNA: TGTGCCAGCAGCTTAGCCGGGACAGGGAACGAAAAACTGTTTTTT. Translating it yields CASSLAGTGNEKLFF.

V and J are TRBV7-7 and TRBJ2-7; TRBD2 aligns across 12 bases. With V trimmed by 5 bases and J by 1 base, 3 bases remained unmatched. The CDR3 is 15 residues long. From germline, CDR1 is SSHAT and CDR2 FNYEAQ (reference sequence). Here the CDR3 reads CASSPLAGGSYEQYF. In DNA form, the CDR3 reads TGTGCCAGCAGCCCACTAGCGGGAGGATCCTACGAGCAGTACTTC. Complete variable domain (other parts from reference TRBV7-7 and TRBJ2-7): GAGVSQSPRYKVTKRGQDVTLRCDPISSHATLYWYQQALGQGPEFLTYFNYEAQPDKSGLPSDRFSAERPEGSISTLTIQRTEQRDSAMYRCASSPLAGGSYEQYFGPGTRLTVT.

The sample holds a few counts of this clone. This chain connects TRBV10-2 to TRBJ2-5, with 8 bases lining up with TRBD2. Losses at the gene ends were 6 bases for V and 4 bases for J; bases not matched to a gene: 13. Germline lookup yields CDR1 WSHSY and CDR2 SAAADI. The CDR3 totals 16 residues. The CDR3 here is CASSRATSGGTETQYF. Written as DNA, the CDR3 is TGCGCCAGCAGCCGCGCTACTAGCGGAGGTACAGAGACCCAGTACTTC.

The rearrangement joins TRBV6-5 to TRBJ1-5; D may be TRBD1 (6 bases). V dropped 7 bases and J dropped 7 bases, with 14 bases sitting between them. The germline gives CDR1 MNHEY, CDR2 SVGAGI. The CDR3 is made up of 13 amino acids. Here the CDR3 DNA reads TGTGCCAGCAACCAGGGGCCGGGGCAGCCCCAGCATTTT. It specifies CASNQGPGQPQHF.

The chain recombines TRBV11-1 with TRBJ2-7; perhaps TRBD1 as D (5 bases). The germline gives CDR1 SGHAT, CDR2 FQDESV (reference sequence). The CDR3 runs to 13 residues. Deletions cut 1 base from V and 6 bases from J, with 10 bases between. This CDR3 is CASSLEQVGEQYF. In DNA form, the CDR3 reads TGTGCCAGCAGCTTAGAACAGGTTGGCGAGCAGTACTTC.

V is TRBV6-6 and J is TRBJ2-7; 7 positions agree with TRBD2. Germline values: CDR1 MNHNY, CDR2 SVGAGI (reference sequence). Germline trimming cut 7 bases from V and 4 bases from J; bases unmatched to any gene: 10. The CDR3 is made up of 14 amino acids. The CDR3 region has the DNA TGTGCCAGCAACTCCGGGCTAGCGGTTTACGAGCAGTACTTC. Its protein product is CASNSGLAVYEQYF.

This chain uses TRBV7-2 with TRBJ2-2; tentative D call: TRBD2 (5 bases). CDR1 is SGHTA and CDR2 is FQGNSA in the germline V gene. The V end lost 6 bases, the J end lost 1 base, and 12 bases lay between the germline ends. The CDR3 length is 15 residues. CDR3 in DNA: TGTGCCAGCAGAGCGGAGGTTGTGAACACCGGGGAGCTGTTTTTT. It is translated as CASRAEVVNTGELFF.

V is TRBV5-1 and J is TRBJ1-2; 7 positions agree with TRBD1. Germline-derived CDR1 and CDR2 are SGHRS and YFSETQ. This CDR3 comprises 15 residues. Unmatched junction bases numbered 10, after V lost 4 bases and J lost 4 bases. DNA of the CDR3: TGCGCCAGCAGCCGAGGGACAGACGCGAGCTATGGCTACACCTTC. Translation gives CASSRGTDASYGYTF.

This clone was seen just once. The chain combines TRBV5-4 with TRBJ2-7; a possible D gene is TRBD2 (6 bases). Germline V lookup: CDR1 SGHNT, CDR2 YYREEE (reference sequence). CDR3 length: 12 residues. Deletions cut 4 bases from V and 6 bases from J, with 11 bases between. The CDR3 nucleotides are TGTGCCAGCAGCCCGAACGGGGGCGAGCAGTACTTC. This gives the protein CASSPNGGEQYF.

The V gene is TRBV7-2, the J gene TRBJ1-2; TRBD1 agrees at 9 bases. Trimming cost V 5 bases and J 6 bases; bases outside gene matches: 7. CDR1 and CDR2 from the germline V gene are SGHTA and FQGNSA. This CDR3 contains 14 residues. Here the CDR3 reads CASSLTGGADGYTF. Here the CDR3 DNA reads TGTGCCAGCAGCCTTACAGGGGGCGCGGATGGCTACACCTTC. The full variable domain, with the rest looked up from reference TRBV7-2 and TRBJ1-2, is GAGVSQSPSNKVTEKGKDVELRCDPISGHTALYWYRQSLGQGLEFLIYFQGNSAPDKSGLPSDRFSAERTGGSVSTLTIQRTQQEDSAVYLCASSLTGGADGYTFGSGTRLTVV.

This clone was found once. The gene calls are TRBV5-5 and TRBJ1-5; the D is unclear. V was cut by 0 bases and J by 0 bases, with 7 bases left in between. Germline CDR1 and CDR2: SGHKS and YYEKEE (reference sequence). CDR3 length equals 15 residues. CDR3 sequence (DNA): TGTGCCAGCAGCTTGGACAGCTATAGCAATCAGCCCCAGCATTTT. It translates to CASSLDSYSNQPQHF.

This clone was seen only a few times. The genes are TRBV11-2 and TRBJ1-1; TRBD1 matches 8 bases. The CDR3 runs 15 residues. V shed 5 bases and J 4 bases; nucleotides not matched to a gene: 9. The germline V gene has CDR1 SGHAT and CDR2 FQNNGV. The CDR3 region is CASSPRQGIGTEAFF. The CDR3 nucleotides are TGTGCCAGCAGCCCACGACAGGGGATAGGCACTGAAGCTTTCTTT. Based on the CDR3 plus reference TRBV11-2 and TRBJ1-1, the full variable domain is EAGVAQSPRYKIIEKRQSVAFWCNPISGHATLYWYQQILGQGPKLLIQFQNNGVVDDSQLPKDRFSAERLKGVDSTLKIQPAKLEDSAVYLCASSPRQGIGTEAFFGQGTRLTVV.

V gene TRBV5-8 combines with J gene TRBJ1-2, with 9 bases identical to TRBD1. The CDR3 is made up of 15 amino acids. Germline CDR1 SGHTS, CDR2 YDEGEE. The V and J ends lost 4 bases and 4 bases, in that order; junction bases with no gene match: 8. CDR3 amino acids: CASSRHRGQGYGYTF. For the CDR3, the DNA is TGTGCCAGCAGCCGACACAGGGGGCAAGGCTATGGCTACACCTTC. Together with reference TRBV5-8 and TRBJ1-2, the CDR3 gives the full variable domain: EAGVTQSPTHLIKTRGQQATLRCSPISGHTSVYWYQQALGLGLQFLLWYDEGEERNRGNFPPRFSGRQFPNYSSELNVNALELEDSALYLCASSRHRGQGYGYTFGSGTRLTVV.

This clone was observed a single time. The chain has TRBV2 and TRBJ2-7; the match to TRBD1 covers 8 bases. V lost 7 bases, J lost 3 bases, and 14 bases stayed unmatched. Germline V gene sequence: CDR1 SNHLY, CDR2 FYNNEI. The CDR3 loop spans 16 amino acids. This CDR3 reads CASTSTGQGVFYEQYF. The CDR3 nucleotides read TGTGCCAGCACTTCAACCGGACAGGGAGTCTTCTACGAGCAGTACTTC.